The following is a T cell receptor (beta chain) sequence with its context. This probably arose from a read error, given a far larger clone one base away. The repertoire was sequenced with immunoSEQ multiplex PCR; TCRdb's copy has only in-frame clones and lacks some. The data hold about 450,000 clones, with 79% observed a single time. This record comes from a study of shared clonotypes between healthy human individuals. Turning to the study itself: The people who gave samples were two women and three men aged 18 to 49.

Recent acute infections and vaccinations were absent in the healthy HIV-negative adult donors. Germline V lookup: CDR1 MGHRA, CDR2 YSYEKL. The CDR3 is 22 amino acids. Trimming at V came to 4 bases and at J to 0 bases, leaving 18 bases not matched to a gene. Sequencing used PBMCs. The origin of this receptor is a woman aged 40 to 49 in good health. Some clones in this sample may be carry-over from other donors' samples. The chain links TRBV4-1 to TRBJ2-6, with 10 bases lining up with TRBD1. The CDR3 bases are TGCGCCAGCAGCCCGGGTACAGGACAGGGGGTGGTCGTAATCTCTGGGGCCAACGTCCTGACTTTC. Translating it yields CASSPGTGQGVVVISGANVLTF.